One T cell receptor beta chain is described in this entry. The sample belongs to a study of cytotoxic CD8 clonotypes in ibrutinib-treated CLL. Measured with immunoSEQ multiplex PCR; TCRdb has only the in-frame clones, and not every one. The sample records 110,000 or so clones, about 58% being singletons. This clonotype originated in a human donor with chronic lymphocytic leukemia. The material sequenced was PBMCs, taken after 24 months of ibrutinib treatment.

The CDR3 spells CASSAPEAGAYEQYF. The CDR3 bases are TGTGCCAGCAGCGCCCCGGAGGCGGGGGCCTACGAGCAGTACTTC. The gene calls are TRBV7-8 and TRBJ2-7, with TRBD2 matching 7 bases. This CDR3 is built from 15 residues. Per the germline V gene, CDR1 is SGHVS and CDR2 is FQNEAQ. The V gene end was trimmed by 5 bases and the J gene end by 2 bases; junction bases not matched to a gene: 9.